This is a list of T cell receptor beta chains from one sample in a study of CD8+ T cells in alopecia areata. The protocol was immunoSEQ multiplex PCR, while the TCRdb copy is restricted to in-frame clones and leaves out a portion. The data hold 100,000 to 120,000 clones, with 56% observed a single time. The source was CD4+ T cells sorted from blood, collected at week 24, from a patient treated with tofacitinib. The receptor source for this set is a human donor with alopecia areata. The CDR3 runs from the conserved cysteine through the conserved F or W. Fields, in order: V gene, clone size, J gene, CDR3 length, D gene, CDR3 DNA, CDR3 protein. The D gene is left open where the match is weak. Not all rows give a size; the values are once, few, many and, for expanded clones, a class.

V gene: TRBV5-1; clone size: .; J gene: TRBJ2-5; CDR3 length: 14; D gene: .; CDR3 DNA: TGCGCCAGCAGCTTAGGGACACGTGGAGAGACCCAGTACTTC; CDR3 protein: CASSLGTRGETQYF
V gene: TRBV7-2; clone size: once; J gene: TRBJ1-5; CDR3 length: 12; D gene: .; CDR3 DNA: TGTGCCAGCAGCTTATCCAATCAGCCCCAGCATTTT; CDR3 protein: CASSLSNQPQHF
V gene: TRBV2; clone size: .; J gene: TRBJ2-1; CDR3 length: 16; D gene: TRBD1; CDR3 DNA: TGTGCCAGCATCGGACAGGGGGCAAACTCCTACAATGAGCAGTTCTTC; CDR3 protein: CASIGQGANSYNEQFF
V gene: TRBV2; clone size: few; J gene: TRBJ2-7; CDR3 length: 14; D gene: TRBD1; CDR3 DNA: TGTGCCAGCAGCGCAGGGACAGGGAAGCACGAGCAGTACTTC; CDR3 protein: CASSAGTGKHEQYF
V gene: TRBV4-3; clone size: .; J gene: TRBJ2-5; CDR3 length: 16; D gene: TRBD2; CDR3 DNA: TGCGCCAGCAGCTCTTGGAGCGGGGGGTCACAAGAGACCCAGTACTTC; CDR3 protein: CASSSWSGGSQETQYF
V gene: TRBV11-3; clone size: .; J gene: TRBJ1-4; CDR3 length: 15; D gene: .; CDR3 DNA: TGTGCCAGCAGCGTTCCCTGGACAGCTAATGAAAAACTGTTTTTT; CDR3 protein: CASSVPWTANEKLFF
V gene: TRBV7-3; clone size: .; J gene: TRBJ2-3; CDR3 length: 16; D gene: TRBD2; CDR3 DNA: TGTGCCAGCAGTTCAAGGACTAGCGGGGACACAGATACGCAGTATTTT; CDR3 protein: CASSSRTSGDTDTQYF
V gene: TRBV14; clone size: few; J gene: TRBJ1-1; CDR3 length: 14; D gene: .; CDR3 DNA: TGTGCCAGCAGCCAAGGTCAGGGAAGGACTGAAGCTTTCTTT; CDR3 protein: CASSQGQGRTEAFF
V gene: TRBV7-9; clone size: few; J gene: TRBJ1-5; CDR3 length: 13; D gene: .; CDR3 DNA: TGTGCCAGCAGCTTGAATGATGGGGGGCCCCAGCATTTT; CDR3 protein: CASSLNDGGPQHF
V gene: TRBV29-1; clone size: once; J gene: TRBJ1-2; CDR3 length: 15; D gene: .; CDR3 DNA: TGCAGCGTTGGGCGATTAGAGGGGGTAGACTATGGCTACACCTTC; CDR3 protein: CSVGRLEGVDYGYTF
V gene: TRBV30; clone size: .; J gene: TRBJ2-5; CDR3 length: 12; D gene: .; CDR3 DNA: TGTGCCTGGAGCCCACGATGGGAGACCCAGTACTTC; CDR3 protein: CAWSPRWETQYF
V gene: TRBV7-2; clone size: .; J gene: TRBJ2-5; CDR3 length: 14; D gene: TRBD2; CDR3 DNA: TGTGCCAGCACCGCACGCGGGGGGGTTGAGACCCAGTACTTC; CDR3 protein: CASTARGGVETQYF
V gene: TRBV27; clone size: .; J gene: TRBJ2-5; CDR3 length: 14; D gene: .; CDR3 DNA: TGTGCCACCTCACAGGGATTTTGGTCAGAGACCCAGTACTTC; CDR3 protein: CATSQGFWSETQYF
V gene: TRBV19; clone size: .; J gene: TRBJ1-2; CDR3 length: 18; D gene: .; CDR3 DNA: TGTGCCAGTAGTTTAAATTTCCGGGACGACCGATCCGTTTATGGCTACACCTTC; CDR3 protein: CASSLNFRDDRSVYGYTF
V gene: TRBV11-2; clone size: .; J gene: TRBJ1-2; CDR3 length: 9; D gene: .; CDR3 DNA: TGTGCCAGCACCCCACGGTTCACCTTC; CDR3 protein: CASTPRFTF
V gene: TRBV4-3; clone size: few; J gene: TRBJ1-2; CDR3 length: 14; D gene: .; CDR3 DNA: TGCGCCAGCACCCCAAGTGCAGGAAATTATGGCTACACCTTC; CDR3 protein: CASTPSAGNYGYTF
V gene: TRBV7-9; clone size: once; J gene: TRBJ1-5; CDR3 length: 14; D gene: .; CDR3 DNA: TGTGCCAGCAGCCCAGGGTCTTCCAATCAGCCCCAGCATTTT; CDR3 protein: CASSPGSSNQPQHF
V gene: TRBV7-2; clone size: .; J gene: TRBJ2-5; CDR3 length: 17; D gene: .; CDR3 DNA: TGTGCCAGCAGCCAAGTGCGATACAGGGGAGGGAAAGAGACCCAGTACTTC; CDR3 protein: CASSQVRYRGGKETQYF
V gene: TRBV30; clone size: .; J gene: TRBJ1-5; CDR3 length: 13; D gene: TRBD1; CDR3 DNA: TGTGCCTGGGTAGGACAGGGGGGACAGCCCCAGCATTTT; CDR3 protein: CAWVGQGGQPQHF
V gene: TRBV20-1; clone size: .; J gene: TRBJ1-2; CDR3 length: 11; D gene: .; CDR3 DNA: TGCAGTGCTAGAGAGGGCGATGGCTACACCTTC; CDR3 protein: CSAREGDGYTF
V gene: TRBV7-3; clone size: .; J gene: TRBJ2-2; CDR3 length: 14; D gene: TRBD1; CDR3 DNA: TGTGCCAGCAGAGGGACAGGAGTTACCGGGGAGCTGTTTTTT; CDR3 protein: CASRGTGVTGELFF
V gene: TRBV5-1; clone size: few; J gene: TRBJ2-2; CDR3 length: 15; D gene: .; CDR3 DNA: TGCGCCAGCTTACCGGACACCTCGAACACCGGGGAGCTGTTTTTT; CDR3 protein: CASLPDTSNTGELFF
V gene: TRBV7-9; clone size: .; J gene: TRBJ1-6; CDR3 length: 15; D gene: .; CDR3 DNA: TGTGCCAGCAGCTTAGGACAGGCCAGGAGGGGGGCCCTCCACTTT; CDR3 protein: CASSLGQARRGALHF
V gene: TRBV29-1; clone size: few; J gene: TRBJ1-2; CDR3 length: 14; D gene: TRBD1; CDR3 DNA: TGCAGCGTGCGCGGACAGGGTTCGGGCTATGGCTACACCTTC; CDR3 protein: CSVRGQGSGYGYTF
V gene: TRBV29-1; clone size: .; J gene: TRBJ2-4; CDR3 length: 14; D gene: .; CDR3 DNA: TGCAGCGTTGAAATGTCCTATGGCAAAAACATTCAGTACTTC; CDR3 protein: CSVEMSYGKNIQYF
V gene: TRBV30; clone size: .; J gene: TRBJ1-5; CDR3 length: 12; D gene: .; CDR3 DNA: TGTGCCTGGAACAGGGTCAATCAGCCCCAGCATTTT; CDR3 protein: CAWNRVNQPQHF
V gene: TRBV30; clone size: .; J gene: TRBJ2-1; CDR3 length: 11; D gene: .; CDR3 DNA: TGTGCCTGGACAGGGTGGGATGAGCAGTTCTTC; CDR3 protein: CAWTGWDEQFF
V gene: TRBV30; clone size: .; J gene: TRBJ1-2; CDR3 length: 13; D gene: .; CDR3 DNA: TGTGCCTGGAGTGAAGGTTCTCACTATGGCTACACCTTC; CDR3 protein: CAWSEGSHYGYTF
V gene: TRBV15; clone size: .; J gene: TRBJ2-7; CDR3 length: 11; D gene: .; CDR3 DNA: TGTGCCACTGGAGGAGGGTACGAGCAGTACTTC; CDR3 protein: CATGGGYEQYF
V gene: TRBV5-1; clone size: .; J gene: TRBJ1-2; CDR3 length: 13; D gene: .; CDR3 DNA: TGCGCCAGCAGCTTTGACAGACACTATGGCTACACCTTC; CDR3 protein: CASSFDRHYGYTF
V gene: TRBV6-5; clone size: once; J gene: TRBJ1-4; CDR3 length: 14; D gene: .; CDR3 DNA: TGTGCCAGCAGAGCGGACCTAAGGAGGGAAAAACTGTTTTTT; CDR3 protein: CASRADLRREKLFF
V gene: TRBV7-6; clone size: few; J gene: TRBJ2-2; CDR3 length: 13; D gene: TRBD1; CDR3 DNA: TGTGCCAGCAGCTTAGTCGGGACAGGGGATCTGTTTTTT; CDR3 protein: CASSLVGTGDLFF
V gene: TRBV5-1; clone size: .; J gene: TRBJ1-2; CDR3 length: 13; D gene: .; CDR3 DNA: TGCGCCAGCAGCTCGACAGGACTTCCCGGATTCTCCTTC; CDR3 protein: CASSSTGLPGFSF
V gene: TRBV4-3; clone size: .; J gene: TRBJ2-2; CDR3 length: 18; D gene: TRBD1; CDR3 DNA: TGCGCCAGCAGCCAAGATCTTCAGCGGACAGGGATCACCGGGGAGCTGTTTTTT; CDR3 protein: CASSQDLQRTGITGELFF
V gene: TRBV5-4; clone size: .; J gene: TRBJ2-5; CDR3 length: 15; D gene: .; CDR3 DNA: TGTGCCAGCAGCCTTCCCACAAACGGCCAAGAGACCCAGTACTTC; CDR3 protein: CASSLPTNGQETQYF
V gene: TRBV30; clone size: .; J gene: TRBJ2-2; CDR3 length: 14; D gene: TRBD2; CDR3 DNA: TGTGCCTGTCCTCGGCGGGGGGCCGCCGGGGAGCTGTTTTTT; CDR3 protein: CACPRRGAAGELFF
V gene: TRBV5-1; clone size: .; J gene: TRBJ1-6; CDR3 length: 16; D gene: TRBD1; CDR3 DNA: TGCGCCAGCAGCTCAAGTCCCGGGACAGGGGATTCACCCCTCCACTTT; CDR3 protein: CASSSSPGTGDSPLHF
V gene: TRBV4-3; clone size: .; J gene: TRBJ2-7; CDR3 length: 14; D gene: .; CDR3 DNA: TGCGCCAGCAGCCAGAAACTCCTCTCCTACGAGCAGTACTTC; CDR3 protein: CASSQKLLSYEQYF
V gene: TRBV2; clone size: few; J gene: TRBJ2-7; CDR3 length: 12; D gene: .; CDR3 DNA: TGTGCCAGCAGTGCGGAAAGCCACGAGCAGTACTTC; CDR3 protein: CASSAESHEQYF
V gene: TRBV14; clone size: .; J gene: TRBJ1-5; CDR3 length: 13; D gene: .; CDR3 DNA: TGTGCCAGCAGCCAAGACAGTTTGCAGCCCCAGCATTTT; CDR3 protein: CASSQDSLQPQHF
V gene: TRBV7-2; clone size: .; J gene: TRBJ2-5; CDR3 length: 15; D gene: .; CDR3 DNA: TGTGCCAGCAGCTTATCAACAGGGATGGGGGAGACCCAGTACTTC; CDR3 protein: CASSLSTGMGETQYF
V gene: TRBV6-5; clone size: .; J gene: TRBJ2-3; CDR3 length: 15; D gene: .; CDR3 DNA: TGTGCCAGCAGGCCCCCCGGGAACGTGGTAAATACGCAGTATTTT; CDR3 protein: CASRPPGNVVNTQYF
V gene: TRBV7-2; clone size: .; J gene: TRBJ2-3; CDR3 length: 15; D gene: TRBD2; CDR3 DNA: TGTGCCAGCAGCTTTCAAGCGGGGGGCACAGATACGCAGTATTTT; CDR3 protein: CASSFQAGGTDTQYF
V gene: TRBV4-3; clone size: .; J gene: TRBJ2-6; CDR3 length: 17; D gene: .; CDR3 DNA: TGCGCCAGCAGCCACTCGACAACGTTCTCTGGGGCCAACGTCCTGACTTTC; CDR3 protein: CASSHSTTFSGANVLTF
V gene: TRBV7-2; clone size: few; J gene: TRBJ1-1; CDR3 length: 14; D gene: .; CDR3 DNA: TGTGCCAGCAGCTCCTTTGATCTTAACACTGAAGCTTTCTTT; CDR3 protein: CASSSFDLNTEAFF